These 29 T cell receptor beta chains were all obtained from the same sample, sequenced in a study of cytomegalovirus exposure and HLA in healthy donors. Amplification used 60 Vbeta primers and 13 Jbeta primers. Only in-frame clones appear in the TCRdb table, and some are missing; sequencing was by immunoSEQ multiplex PCR. The sample holds around 100,000 clones; roughly 69% are singletons and the top ten take approximately 2.5%. The source material was PBMCs. The receptors stem from a middle-aged man in good health and CMV-seropositive.

The V call is TRBV30, the J call TRBJ1-2; 8 bases fit TRBD1. Germline values: CDR1 GTSNPN, CDR2 SVGIG (reference sequence). J was trimmed by 2 bases and V by 5 bases; bases with no gene match: 7. This CDR3 is built from 14 residues. The CDR3 reads CAWDPDRANYGYTF. The CDR3 bases are TGTGCCTGGGACCCGGACAGGGCGAACTATGGCTACACCTTC.

V is TRBV18 and J is TRBJ1-1; the match to TRBD1 covers 10 bases. Germline lookup yields CDR1 KGHSH and CDR2 LQKENI. V shed 3 bases, J shed 4 bases, and the junction held 11 bases outside the gene matches. This CDR3 spans 17 amino acids. The CDR3: CASSPSVRDRGATEAFF. CDR3 in DNA: TGTGCCAGCTCACCTTCCGTTAGGGACAGGGGAGCCACTGAAGCTTTCTTT.

The chain joins TRBV19 to TRBJ1-5, with a possible D match to TRBD1 (5 bases). This CDR3 has 16 residues. Looked up from germline, CDR1 is LNHDA and CDR2 is SQIVND (reference sequence). Trimming left V 6 bases short and J 3 bases short, with 18 bases between. CDR3 sequence (DNA): TGTGCCAGTAGCCCCCTCTATGACAGATTCAATCAGCCCCAGCATTTT. This sequence encodes CASSPLYDRFNQPQHF.

This clone was found a few times. This chain connects TRBV6-1 to TRBJ1-4, with no clear D. V lost 1 base and J lost 0, with 12 bases in between. This CDR3 comprises 17 residues. Germline loops: CDR1 MNHNS, CDR2 SASEGT. The CDR3 DNA is TGTGCCAGCAGTGAAGGGGTGGAGGCGGCAACTAATGAAAAACTGTTTTTT. Its protein product is CASSEGVEAATNEKLFF.

The chain links TRBV6-1 to TRBJ2-7, with D possibly matching TRBD2 (6 bases). Trimming shortened V by 1 base and J by 2 bases, and 18 bases separated the two germline ends. The CDR3 is made up of 17 amino acids. Looked up from germline, CDR1 is MNHNS and CDR2 is SASEGT. CDR3 DNA: TGTGCCAGCAGTGAAGTCCACCGGGACTTAATGCCCTACGAGCAGTACTTC. It encodes CASSEVHRDLMPYEQYF.

The gene calls are TRBV28 and TRBJ1-5, with D possibly TRBD1 on 6 matching bases. This CDR3 has 12 amino acids. V was pared by 7 bases and J by 6 bases, with 10 bases between. The germline CDR1 and CDR2 sequences are MDHEN and SYDVKM. CDR3 amino acids: CASTIGGQPQHF. The CDR3 bases are TGTGCCAGCACTATAGGGGGTCAGCCCCAGCATTTT.

The V and J genes are TRBV19 and TRBJ1-6; D might be TRBD1 (6 bases). The V gene lost 6 bases and the J gene lost 7 bases, with 16 bases spanning the gap. Germline V CDR1 and CDR2: LNHDA, SQIVND (reference sequence). This CDR3 contains 15 residues. The CDR3 sequence is CASRGARRWNSPLHF. Here the CDR3 DNA reads TGTGCCAGTAGGGGGGCGCGGCGATGGAATTCACCCCTCCACTTT.

The CDR3 bases are TGTGCCAGTTCTGAGAGGGTGGGCACAGATACGCAGTATTTT. It encodes CASSERVGTDTQYF. This chain joins TRBV2 and TRBJ2-3; a weak D match, TRBD2 (5 bases). This CDR3 region has 14 residues. V was shortened by 9 bases and J by 1 base, with 14 bases between the two germline ends. Looked up from germline, CDR1 is SNHLY and CDR2 is FYNNEI.

The chain uses TRBV11-2 and TRBJ1-2; a weak D match, TRBD1 (5 bases). The germline V gene encodes CDR1 SGHAT and CDR2 FQNNGV. CDR3 length: 19 residues. Trimming removed 4 bases from V and 4 bases from J, with 28 bases in between. The CDR3 DNA follows: TGTGCCAGCAGCTCCACCCGGGGCAGCCAGAAGGCGGGAAGCTATGGCTACACCTTC. As protein: CASSSTRGSQKAGSYGYTF.

This clone was seen a few times. The chain combines TRBV27 with TRBJ1-5, with D perhaps TRBD1 (5 bases). Trimming stripped 8 bases from V and 0 bases from J, with 17 bases between. The CDR3 length is 16 residues. Germline CDR1 MNHEY, CDR2 SMNVEV (reference sequence). The CDR3 here is CASRHRGEDSNQPQHF. The CDR3 DNA follows: TGTGCCAGCCGTCATAGAGGGGAGGATAGCAATCAGCCCCAGCATTTT.

The chain recombines TRBV2 with TRBJ2-1, with a tentative D call TRBD1 (6 bases). The CDR3 totals 16 residues. Trimming cost V 4 bases and J 0 bases, with 13 bases left between them. Germline V gene data show CDR1 as SNHLY and CDR2 as FYNNEI. CDR3 in amino acids: CASSAQDRPSYNEQFF. The CDR3 nucleotides read TGTGCCAGCAGTGCCCAAGACAGGCCCTCCTACAATGAGCAGTTCTTC. The variable domain in full, completed from reference TRBV2 and TRBJ2-1, reads EPEVTQTPSHQVTQMGQEVILRCVPISNHLYFYWYRQILGQKVEFLVSFYNNEISEKSEIFDDQFSVERPDGSNFTLKIRSTKLEDSAMYFCASSAQDRPSYNEQFFGPGTRLTVL.

The chain combines TRBV5-1 with TRBJ1-4; a weak D match, TRBD1 (5 bases). Deletions cut 3 bases from V and 7 bases from J, with 13 bases between. The CDR3 totals 14 residues. The germline V gene has CDR1 SGHRS and CDR2 YFSETQ. CDR3 protein: CASSSQDGGEKLFF. As DNA, the CDR3 is TGCGCCAGCAGCTCCCAGGACGGGGGTGAAAAACTGTTTTTT.

The chain links TRBV2 to TRBJ2-1; 7 bases line up with TRBD2. J lost 5 bases, V lost 8 bases, and 6 bases had no gene match. Germline CDR1 SNHLY, CDR2 FYNNEI. The CDR3 extends over 13 amino acids. The CDR3 bases are TGTGCCAGCGGGGAGGGAGTTGACAATGAGCAGTTCTTC. It specifies CASGEGVDNEQFF.

The J gene is TRBJ1-1, the V gene TRBV7-2; D not resolved. The CDR3 contains 10 residues. CDR1 is SGHTA, CDR2 FQGNSA, per germline. V was pared by 5 bases and J by 10 bases, with 8 bases between. This CDR3 reads CASSRVGAFF. The DNA of the CDR3 is TGTGCCAGCAGCCGCGTTGGAGCTTTCTTT.

This clone came up a few times. Additional DNA sequences in this sample encode the identical CDR3. The J gene is TRBJ1-1, the V gene TRBV7-9, with no clear D. Germline CDR1 is SEHNR and CDR2 is FQNEAQ (reference sequence). The CDR3 is made up of 13 amino acids. The germline V and J ends were trimmed by 5 bases and 0 bases, with 7 bases remaining between them. CDR3 nucleotides: TGTGCCAGCAGCCTCGACATGAACACTGAAGCTTTCTTT. Its protein is CASSLDMNTEAFF.

The chain recombines TRBV5-8 with TRBJ2-7, with TRBD2 matching 7 bases. The trim removed 4 bases at V and 7 bases at J, leaving 11 bases unmatched. This CDR3 comprises 14 residues. Germline CDR1 SGHTS, CDR2 YDEGEE. The CDR3 coding sequence is TGTGCCAGCAGCCCTAGAGTGGGAGGGAAGGAGCAGTACTTC. This gives the protein CASSPRVGGKEQYF. Drawing the rest from reference TRBV5-8 and TRBJ2-7, the complete variable domain is EAGVTQSPTHLIKTRGQQATLRCSPISGHTSVYWYQQALGLGLQFLLWYDEGEERNRGNFPPRFSGRQFPNYSSELNVNALELEDSALYLCASSPRVGGKEQYFGPGTRLTVT.

The rearrangement uses TRBV25-1 and TRBJ2-7; 7 nucleotides agree with TRBD1. The V and J ends lost 4 bases and 4 bases, in that order; junction bases with no gene match: 10. The CDR3 is 15 residues long. CDR1 and CDR2 (germline): MGHDK, SYGVNS. The CDR3 nucleotides read TGTGCCAGCAGTGGCCCCGGGACAGATCGTTACGAGCAGTACTTC. The encoded protein is CASSGPGTDRYEQYF.

The genes are TRBV19 and TRBJ1-5; TRBD1 matches 11 bases. This CDR3 region has 17 residues. Germline CDR1 LNHDA, CDR2 SQIVND (reference sequence). Unmatched junction bases numbered 5, after V lost 4 bases and J lost 0 bases. The CDR3 loop is CASSSRDRGNSNQPQHF. The CDR3 nucleotides are TGTGCCAGTAGTAGCCGGGACAGGGGGAATAGCAATCAGCCCCAGCATTTT.

This clone was found a few times. Other DNA sequences within the sample encode an identical CDR3. V is TRBV11-2 and J is TRBJ2-3; D remains ambiguous. The germline CDR1 and CDR2 sequences are SGHAT and FQNNGV. This CDR3 spans 13 amino acids. Trimming took off 1 base at V and 4 bases at J, with 6 bases between the two ends. The CDR3 DNA is TGTGCCAGCAGCTTAGGTCGGTCAGATACGCAGTATTTT. As protein: CASSLGRSDTQYF.

This chain connects TRBV27 to TRBJ1-5, with 7 bases that match TRBD1. Per germline, CDR1 MNHEY and CDR2 SMNVEV (reference sequence). The CDR3 loop spans 16 amino acids. With V trimmed by 5 bases and J by 5 bases, 12 bases remained unmatched. The CDR3 sequence: CASSRKVGTAYQPQHF. CDR3 in DNA: TGTGCCAGCAGTCGAAAAGTGGGGACAGCTTATCAGCCCCAGCATTTT.

The chain uses TRBV27 and TRBJ1-4; the D gene is possibly TRBD1 (6 bases). Germline CDR1 reads MNHEY; CDR2 reads SMNVEV (reference sequence). The CDR3 covers 16 residues. Trimming removed 0 bases from V and 7 bases from J, with 15 bases in between. CDR3 residues: CASSLSDSARGEKLFF. The CDR3 DNA reads as TGTGCCAGCAGTTTATCGGACAGCGCAAGGGGTGAAAAACTGTTTTTT.

This sequence joins TRBV7-9 and TRBJ1-1; 7 nucleotides agree with TRBD1. V lost 5 bases and J lost 1; bases outside the gene matches: 1. The CDR3 spans 13 residues. The V gene's germline CDR1 is SEHNR and CDR2 FQNEAQ (reference sequence). The CDR3 coding sequence is TGTGCCAGCAGCCGACAGGGGAACACTGAAGCTTTCTTT. Amino acids: CASSRQGNTEAFF.

This chain joins TRBV11-2 and TRBJ1-2; D is unresolved. The CDR3 loop spans 14 amino acids. Between the trimmed V and J ends, which lost 3 bases and 4 bases, there was a span of 12 bases. Germline V gives CDR1 SGHAT, CDR2 FQNNGV. CDR3 bases: TGTGCCAGCAGCTTGGCCCGCTCCACCTATGGCTACACCTTC. This translates into CASSLARSTYGYTF.

The V call is TRBV6-1, the J call TRBJ1-1; D call uncertain. CDR1 and CDR2 from the germline V gene are MNHNS and SASEGT. The CDR3 contains 14 residues. Trimming removed 1 base from V and 4 bases from J, with 10 bases in between. The CDR3 DNA sequence: TGTGCCAGCAGTGAAGGGAGGCCAATCACTGAAGCTTTCTTT. This codes for CASSEGRPITEAFF.

This clone was picked up one time. The V and J genes are TRBV19 and TRBJ1-2; the D gene is possibly TRBD1 (5 bases). Germline loops: CDR1 LNHDA, CDR2 SQIVND (reference sequence). V lost 3 bases and J lost 7, with 9 bases in between. The CDR3 spans 12 residues. The CDR3 is CASSMLDSGYTF. For the CDR3, the DNA is TGTGCCAGTAGTATGCTTGACAGTGGCTACACCTTC.

The chain recombines TRBV2 with TRBJ1-1; no firm D call. The V end was cut by 5 bases, the J end by 11 bases, with 15 bases between. Germline CDR1 and CDR2: SNHLY and FYNNEI. The CDR3 has 12 amino acids. The CDR3 bases are TGTGCCAGCAGTCTAGGAGGGTTAAAGGCTTTCTTT. Its protein is CASSLGGLKAFF.

In DNA, the CDR3 is TGTGCCATCGCCAAGGGGGAGATGAATGAGCAGTTCTTC. Translated: CAIAKGEMNEQFF. The chain employs TRBV10-3 and TRBJ2-1; D perhaps matches TRBD1 (6 bases). Trimming pared 8 bases from V and 7 bases from J, leaving 15 bases between. There are 13 residues in the CDR3. Germline loops: CDR1 ENHRY, CDR2 SYGVKD.

With respect to this clone: Germline is not matched at one junction end, which may reflect a read error. The chain uses TRBV7-7 and TRBJ1-2; 7 bases are shared with TRBD1. The CDR3 is 13 residues long. Germline CDR1 and CDR2: SSHAT and FNYEAQ (reference sequence). CDR3 coding DNA: TGTGCCAGCGCCCTCAATCCTTCAGACAGGGCTTACTTC. This codes for CASALNPSDRAYF.

V usage is TRBV7-8 and J usage is TRBJ2-3, with D perhaps TRBD2 (6 bases). This CDR3 region has 14 residues. The ends were cut back, 5 bases at V and 6 bases at J, with 15 bases in the middle. Germline values: CDR1 SGHVS, CDR2 FQNEAQ. CDR3 coding DNA: TGTGCCAGCAGCCCTCAGACTAGAAAGGATACGCAGTATTTT. Its protein product is CASSPQTRKDTQYF.